One and the same sample provided the 12 T cell receptor beta chains below, sequenced in a study of T cell repertoires in cytomegalovirus infection. Each CDR3 protein is one row after TCRdb ran MiXCR on the reads. The sample includes 680,000 or so distinct CDR3 sequences, 30% to 35% of them seen just once. For these receptors, no antigen is known. The sequencing here drew on cultured PBMCs, taken from culture after CMV antigen stimulation. These receptor sequences come from a human donor in good health (CMV status not recorded). Some clones in this sample may be carry-over from other donors' samples.

As for this clonotype: This may come from a read error, since a much larger clone is one base off. The chain joins TRBV7-2 to TRBJ2-5; D call uncertain. The CDR3 is made up of 13 amino acids. CDR1 and CDR2 (germline): SGHTA, FQGNSA. In DNA form, the CDR3 reads TGTGCCATCAGCCCCTCCCTCCTCGAGACCCAGTACTTC. It yields the protein CAISPSLLETQYF.

This clonotype was seen a few times. The V gene is TRBV6-2 or TRBV6-3, the J gene TRBJ2-7, with a possible D match to TRBD1 (7 bases). The germline V and J ends were trimmed by 11 bases and 2 bases, with 16 bases remaining between them. The CDR3 runs 13 residues. Germline loops: CDR1 MNHEY, CDR2 SVGEGT. DNA of the CDR3: TGTGCCTCCAGGGGCAGGGGGGCCTACGAGCAGTACTTC. The encoded protein is CASRGRGAYEQYF.

This clonotype was counted at least ten times. The chain employs TRBV7-2 and TRBJ1-2; TRBD1 is a possible D gene (6 bases). Germline lookup yields CDR1 SGHTA and CDR2 FQGNSA. Trimming removed 3 bases from V and 7 bases from J, with 15 bases in between. CDR3 length: 14 amino acids. CDR3 in amino acids: CASSFQSGVSGYTF. Here the CDR3 DNA reads TGTGCCAGCAGCTTCCAATCAGGGGTGTCTGGCTACACCTTC.

The rearrangement uses TRBV4-2 and TRBJ2-1; 8 bases agree with TRBD2. The length of the CDR3 is 16 residues. Germline-derived CDR1 and CDR2 are LGHNA and YNFKEQ. V shed 4 bases, J shed 9 bases, and the junction held 14 bases outside the gene matches. The CDR3 is CASSRSTTGGPVEQFF. The CDR3 region has the DNA TGTGCCAGCAGCCGATCGACCACGGGGGGGCCTGTTGAGCAGTTCTTC.

This clonotype was seen more than once but under ten times. CDR3 nucleotide sequence: TGTGCCAGCAGTGAAGCGATAATGGGACAGGGGGCAGATACGCAGTATTTT. Translation gives CASSEAIMGQGADTQYF. The V gene is TRBV6-1, the J gene TRBJ2-3; TRBD1 aligns across 11 bases. The V gene end was trimmed by 0 bases and the J gene end by 4 bases; junction bases not matched to a gene: 6. Germline V lookup: CDR1 MNHNS, CDR2 SASEGT. CDR3 size: 17 residues.

In this sample, this clonotype turned up many times. The rearrangement uses TRBV7-2 and TRBJ2-2; D is uncertain. CDR3 length equals 14 residues. The ends were cut back, 2 bases at V and 4 bases at J, with 8 bases in the middle. CDR1 is SGHTA and CDR2 is FQGNSA in the germline V gene. The CDR3 protein is CASSLYRSTGELFF. The DNA of the CDR3 is TGTGCCAGCAGCTTATACAGAAGCACCGGGGAGCTGTTTTTT.

This chain uses TRBV6-2 or TRBV6-3 with TRBJ2-1; 8 positions match TRBD1. The CDR3 has 15 residues. Germline V gives CDR1 MNHEY, CDR2 SVGEGT. V was pared by 2 bases and J by 8 bases, with 8 bases of the junction left unmatched. This CDR3 reads CASSYTGGVYHEQFF. In DNA form, the CDR3 reads TGTGCCAGCAGTTACACAGGGGGAGTTTACCATGAGCAGTTCTTC.

This chain joins TRBV6-1 and TRBJ1-1; D gene unclear. This CDR3 comprises 14 residues. Trimming removed 6 bases from V and 5 bases from J, with 16 bases in between. The germline CDR1 and CDR2 sequences are MNHNS and SASEGT. CDR3 DNA sequence: TGTGCCAGCAGCCGGCAGCAGGCCAAAACTGAAGCTTTCTTT. Translation: CASSRQQAKTEAFF.

This chain uses TRBV7-2 with TRBJ2-3, with 9 bases fitting TRBD2. CDR3 length: 15 residues. Germline assignment: CDR1 SGHTA and CDR2 FQGNSA. V was clipped by 3 bases and J by 7 bases; unmatched bases: 8. The CDR3 DNA sequence: TGTGCCAGCAGCTTTGCGGGGGGGGCCGGTTATACGCAGTATTTT. It codes for CASSFAGGAGYTQYF.

This clonotype was recorded at least ten times. At one boundary the junction diverges from the germline segment, which might be a read error. The V and J genes are TRBV7-2 and TRBJ1-6, with D hard to call. Germline CDR1 SGHTA, CDR2 FQGNSA. This CDR3 comprises 15 residues. The CDR3 here is CASRLDLGSNSPLHF. The DNA of the CDR3 is TGTGCCAGCAGATTAGATTTGGGGTCCAATTCACCCCTCCACTTT.

This clonotype was counted between two and nine times. The CDR3: CASSPRAWGDEKLFF. CDR3 nucleotides: TGTGCCAGCAGCCCCCGTGCTTGGGGGGACGAAAAACTGTTTTTT. V and J are TRBV12-3 or TRBV12-4 and TRBJ1-4; D perhaps matches TRBD1 (5 bases). The V end lost 6 bases, the J end lost 8 bases, and 19 bases lay between the germline ends. This CDR3 comprises 15 residues.

In its sample, this clonotype was seen many times. The V call is TRBV4-2, the J call TRBJ1-5; D possibly corresponds to TRBD1 (6 bases). The CDR3 is 18 amino acids. Per the germline V gene, CDR1 is LGHNA and CDR2 is YNFKEQ. Trimming pared 0 bases from V and 6 bases from J, leaving 21 bases between. The CDR3 spells CASSQEGARGANGQPQHF. As DNA, the CDR3 is TGTGCCAGCAGCCAAGAGGGGGCCAGGGGCGCAAATGGTCAGCCCCAGCATTTT.